This T cell receptor beta chain stems from a study of T cells after posttransplantation cyclophosphamide. As regards this clone: Its specificity is not known.

A marrow graft followed busulfan-fludarabine conditioning, with cyclophosphamide on days +3 and +4. CDR3 length equals 13 residues. Germline CDR1 is KGHSH and CDR2 is LQKENI. Trimming stripped 3 bases from V and 14 bases from J, with 17 bases between. Sequencing was performed with immunoSEQ multiplex PCR; in TCRdb, only in-frame clones are kept and a portion is missing. The sample has around 12,000 clones; roughly 2% are singletons. General study results and limits: Recipient CMV seropositivity and CMV reactivation strongly tracked TRB clonality. Tissue-infiltrating T cells from skin or gut overlapped little with blood T cells. Donor-recipient repertoire similarity was low at 1-2 months, rising over year one.

The chain uses TRBV18 and TRBJ2-1; tentatively, D is TRBD1 (5 bases). This TCR was recovered from a male patient aged 25-45 years who received an allogeneic stem cell transplant from a related donor, was CMV-positive, and had no GVHD. Some T cells may originate from the graft donor. The sequencing here drew on PBMCs, taken after allogeneic stem cell transplant with posttransplant cyclophosphamide. The CDR3 loop is CASSPQRDRFEFF. CDR3 bases: TGTGCCAGCTCACCCCAACGTGACAGATTTGAGTTCTTC.